This record covers a single T cell receptor (beta chain). The data were obtained in a study of blood T cell repertoires in COVID-19. The method was immunoSEQ multiplex PCR; TCRdb's version includes in-frame clones alone and lacks a portion of them. The sample comprises roughly 200,000 clones, 75% to 90% of which are singletons, and 3.3% rests with the top ten. Germline V CDR1 and CDR2: SGHDT, YYEEEE. V gave up 5 bases and J gave up 2 bases; unmatched junction bases: 15. This CDR3 region has 18 residues. This sequence originates from a man aged 55 to 69 with acute or convalescent COVID-19. The chain recombines TRBV5-6 with TRBJ2-1, with 8 bases lining up with TRBD1. Source material: peripheral blood. The CDR3 DNA reads TGTGCCAGCAGTTTCCCTCGGTTCGGCAGGGGGCCCTACAATGAGCAGTTCTTC. Its protein is CASSFPRFGRGPYNEQFF.